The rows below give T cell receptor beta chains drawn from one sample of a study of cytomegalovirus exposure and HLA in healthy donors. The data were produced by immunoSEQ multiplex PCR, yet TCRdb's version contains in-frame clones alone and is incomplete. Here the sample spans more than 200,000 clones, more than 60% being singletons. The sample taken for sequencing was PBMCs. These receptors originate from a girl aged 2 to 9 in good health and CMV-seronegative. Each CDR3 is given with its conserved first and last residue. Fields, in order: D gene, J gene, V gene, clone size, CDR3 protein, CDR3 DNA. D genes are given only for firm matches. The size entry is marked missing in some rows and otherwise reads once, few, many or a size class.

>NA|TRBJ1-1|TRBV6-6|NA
CASNRILGSQAFF
TGTGCCAGCAATAGAATATTAGGGAGCCAAGCTTTCTTT
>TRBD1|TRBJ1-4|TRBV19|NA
CASSIWDRGEKLFF
TGTGCCAGTAGTATTTGGGACAGGGGTGAAAAACTGTTTTTT
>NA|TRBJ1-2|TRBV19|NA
CASSIERAYGYTF
TGTGCCAGTAGTATAGAGAGGGCCTATGGCTACACCTTC
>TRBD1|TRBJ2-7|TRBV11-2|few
CASSPTPGTGVYEQYF
TGTGCCAGCAGCCCTACACCCGGGACAGGAGTATACGAGCAGTACTTC
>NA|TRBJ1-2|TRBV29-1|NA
CSVAGIYGYTF
TGCAGCGTTGCGGGGATCTATGGCTACACCTTC
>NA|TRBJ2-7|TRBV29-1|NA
CSGLGGDYEQYF
TGCAGCGGACTAGGTGGAGACTACGAGCAGTACTTC
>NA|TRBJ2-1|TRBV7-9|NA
CASSLIGELRLNEQFF
TGTGCCAGCAGCTTAATTGGAGAACTAAGGCTAAATGAGCAGTTCTTC
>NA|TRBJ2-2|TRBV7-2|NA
CASSSAQIVTGELFF
TGTGCCAGCAGCTCAGCCCAGATTGTCACCGGGGAGCTGTTTTTT
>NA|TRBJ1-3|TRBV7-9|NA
CASSYFGSGNTIYF
TGTGCCAGCAGCTACTTCGGCTCTGGAAACACCATATATTTT
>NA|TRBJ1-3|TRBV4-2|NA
CASSQDQGNTIYF
TGTGCCAGCAGCCAAGATCAGGGAAACACCATATATTTT
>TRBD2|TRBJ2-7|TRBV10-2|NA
CARKTSALYEQYF
TGCGCCAGGAAGACTAGCGCCCTCTACGAGCAGTACTTC
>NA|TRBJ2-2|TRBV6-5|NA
CASSKQGLGGELFF
TGTGCCAGCAGTAAACAGGGTTTAGGCGGGGAGCTGTTTTTT
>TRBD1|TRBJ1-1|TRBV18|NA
CASSPLTGETEAFF
TGTGCCAGCTCACCTTTGACAGGGGAAACTGAAGCTTTCTTT
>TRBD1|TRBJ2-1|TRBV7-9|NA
CASSFTGQVNEQFF
TGTGCCAGCAGCTTTACAGGACAGGTCAATGAGCAGTTCTTC
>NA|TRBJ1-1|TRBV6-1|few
CASGLQADTEAFF
TGTGCCAGCGGTCTTCAGGCTGACACTGAAGCTTTCTTT
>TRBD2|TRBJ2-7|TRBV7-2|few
CASSLLAGGAYEQYF
TGTGCCAGCAGCTTGTTAGCGGGAGGAGCCTACGAGCAGTACTTC
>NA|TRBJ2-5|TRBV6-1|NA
CAAGGLVGQETQYF
TGTGCCGCCGGGGGGCTAGTTGGGCAAGAGACCCAGTACTTC
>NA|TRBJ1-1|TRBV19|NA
CASSPMGLGLNTEAFF
TGTGCCAGTAGTCCCATGGGACTGGGGCTTAACACTGAAGCTTTCTTT
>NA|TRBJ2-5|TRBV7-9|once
CASSLAWQGLETQYF
TGTGCCAGCAGCTTAGCGTGGCAGGGGCTAGAGACCCAGTACTTC
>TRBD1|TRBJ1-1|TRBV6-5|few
CASSYARDSNTEAFF
TGTGCCAGCAGTTACGCCCGGGACAGTAACACTGAAGCTTTCTTT
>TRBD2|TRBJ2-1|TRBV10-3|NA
CAITSGGLNEQFF
TGTGCCATCACTTCGGGGGGATTGAATGAGCAGTTCTTC
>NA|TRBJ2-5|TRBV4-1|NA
CASSLRLVGEETQYF
TGCGCCAGCAGCCTTCGTTTAGTGGGAGAAGAGACCCAGTACTTC
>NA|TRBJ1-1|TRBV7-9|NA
CASSQAGNTEAFF
TGTGCCAGCAGCCAGGCAGGTAACACTGAAGCTTTCTTT
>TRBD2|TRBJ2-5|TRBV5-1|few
CASSSAGETQYF
TGCGCCAGCAGCTCAGCGGGGGAGACCCAGTACTTC
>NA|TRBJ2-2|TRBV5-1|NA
CASSIDRSWAGELFF
TGCGCCAGCAGCATCGACAGATCCTGGGCCGGGGAGCTGTTTTTT
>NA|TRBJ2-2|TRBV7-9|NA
CASSLDSLPRTGELFF
TGTGCCAGCAGCTTGGACTCCCTCCCGCGGACCGGGGAGCTGTTTTTT
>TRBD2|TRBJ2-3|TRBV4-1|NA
CASSILAGVIRDTQYF
TGCGCCAGCAGTATACTAGCGGGAGTGATTAGGGATACGCAGTATTTT
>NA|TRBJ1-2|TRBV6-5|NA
CASSYGTSYGYTF
TGTGCCAGCAGTTACGGTACTTCCTATGGCTACACCTTC
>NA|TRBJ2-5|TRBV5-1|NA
CASSLVRGETQYF
TGCGCCAGCAGCTTGGTTCGGGGAGAGACCCAGTACTTC
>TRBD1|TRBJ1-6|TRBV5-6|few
CASSLTGGGLNSPLHF
TGTGCCAGCAGCCTGACAGGGGGGGGTTTAAATTCACCCCTCCACTTT
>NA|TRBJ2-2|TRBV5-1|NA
CASSLGVSGTPIGELFF
TGCGCCAGCAGCTTGGGAGTGAGTGGGACTCCCATCGGGGAGCTGTTTTTT
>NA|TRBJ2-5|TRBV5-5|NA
CASSSVRQGGKTQYF
TGTGCCAGCAGCTCCGTTAGACAGGGAGGAAAGACCCAGTACTTC
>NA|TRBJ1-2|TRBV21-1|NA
CASSFKPRGNYGYTF
TGTGCCAGCAGCTTCAAACCCCGGGGTAACTATGGCTACACCTTC
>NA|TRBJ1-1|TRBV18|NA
CASSPQEGTEAFF
TGTGCCAGCTCACCACAGGAGGGGACCGAAGCTTTCTTT
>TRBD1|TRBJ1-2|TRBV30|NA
CAWGPGQANYGYTF
TGTGCCTGGGGTCCCGGACAGGCTAACTATGGCTACACCTTC
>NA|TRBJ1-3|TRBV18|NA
CASSPPPGRNTIYF
TGTGCCAGCTCACCCCCCCCGGGTCGAAACACCATATATTTT
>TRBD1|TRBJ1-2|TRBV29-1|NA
CSVSGQGAIVNYGYTF
TGCAGCGTCTCCGGACAGGGGGCTATAGTAAACTATGGCTACACCTTC